This TCR beta chain was identified during a study of immune reconstitution after stem cell transplant in scleroderma (dated by TCRdb to between 2016 and 2019). Taken from cysteine to phenylalanine, the CDR3 has 14 residues. Only the CDR3 DNA stays, 42 bases, in frame from base 1. The CDR1 and CDR2 encoded by the germline V gene (reference sequence) are DFQATT and SNEGSKA. Clipping removes 2 bases from V and 4 bases from J, with 3 as the unmatched junction base count. By how much of the sample it makes up, this clonotype is medium-sized (0.01 to 0.1%). The specificity of this receptor is unknown. No per-base quality is available; no much larger clone lies one base away. The method behind the library was RT-PCR. The sequencer was an Illumina MiSeq. TCRdb ran its own pipeline on the public reads, namely fastp trimming at Q25 and MiXCR clone calling, and kept in-frame beta chains. Here each entry gathers all rows of one CDR3 protein and keeps the most common genes and DNA. The sample table contains around 2,600 distinct CDR3 sequences; only one count was recorded for 3.6% of them. The ten largest clones represent 3% to 3.5% of the sample.

The TCR sequence derives from a human donor with systemic sclerosis. In this chain, TRBV20-1 is recombined with TRBJ2-2; 8 bases in between match TRBD2. Sample collection was performed before or after autologous hematopoietic stem cell transplantation (not recorded which). The DNA sequence is given as TGCAGTGCTAGAATCCGGGGGGGCACCGGGGAGCTGTTTTTT. It translates to CSARIRGGTGELFF.